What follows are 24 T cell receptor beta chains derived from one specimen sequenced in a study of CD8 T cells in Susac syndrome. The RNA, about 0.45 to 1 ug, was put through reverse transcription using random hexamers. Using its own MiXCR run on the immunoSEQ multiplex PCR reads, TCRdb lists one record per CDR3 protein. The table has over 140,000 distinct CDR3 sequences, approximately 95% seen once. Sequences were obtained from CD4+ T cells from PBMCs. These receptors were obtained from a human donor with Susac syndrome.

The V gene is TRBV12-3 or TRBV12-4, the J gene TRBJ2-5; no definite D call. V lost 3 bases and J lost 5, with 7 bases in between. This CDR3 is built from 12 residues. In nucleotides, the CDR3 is TGTGCCAGCAGTTTTGTGGGGGAGACCCAGTACTTC. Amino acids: CASSFVGETQYF.

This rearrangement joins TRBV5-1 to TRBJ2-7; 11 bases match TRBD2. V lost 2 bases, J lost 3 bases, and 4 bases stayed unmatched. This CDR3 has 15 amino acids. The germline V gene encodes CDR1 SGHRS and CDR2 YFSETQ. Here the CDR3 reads CASSFLLAGDYEQYF. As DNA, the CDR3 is TGCGCCAGCAGCTTTCTACTAGCGGGGGACTACGAGCAGTACTTC. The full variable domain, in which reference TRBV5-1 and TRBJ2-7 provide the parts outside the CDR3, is KAGVTQTPRYLIKTRGQQVTLSCSPISGHRSVSWYQQTPGQGLQFLFEYFSETQRNKGNFPGRFSGRQFSNSRSEMNVSTLELGDSALYLCASSFLLAGDYEQYFGPGTRLTVT.

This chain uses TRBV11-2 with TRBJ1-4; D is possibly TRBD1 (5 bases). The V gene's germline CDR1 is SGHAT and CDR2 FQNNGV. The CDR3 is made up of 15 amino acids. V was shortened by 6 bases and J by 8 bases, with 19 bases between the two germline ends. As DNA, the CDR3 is TGTGCCAGCAGTCGAGAGGAGGTCTGGGGGGAAAAACTGTTTTTT. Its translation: CASSREEVWGEKLFF. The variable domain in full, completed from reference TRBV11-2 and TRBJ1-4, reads EAGVAQSPRYKIIEKRQSVAFWCNPISGHATLYWYQQILGQGPKLLIQFQNNGVVDDSQLPKDRFSAERLKGVDSTLKIQPAKLEDSAVYLCASSREEVWGEKLFFGSGTQLSVL.

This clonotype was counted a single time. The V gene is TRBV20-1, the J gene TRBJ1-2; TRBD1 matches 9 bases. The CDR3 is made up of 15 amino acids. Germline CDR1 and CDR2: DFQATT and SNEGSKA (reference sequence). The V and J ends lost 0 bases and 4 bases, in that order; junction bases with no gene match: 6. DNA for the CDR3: TGCAGTGCTAGAGATCGGGACAGGGCAGTCTATGGCTACACCTTC. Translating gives CSARDRDRAVYGYTF.

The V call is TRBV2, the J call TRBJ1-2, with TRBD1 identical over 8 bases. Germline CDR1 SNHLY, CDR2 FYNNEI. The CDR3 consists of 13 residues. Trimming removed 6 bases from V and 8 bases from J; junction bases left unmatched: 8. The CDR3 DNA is TGTGCCAGCAGCGCCGACAGGGGTCGGGGCTACACCTTC. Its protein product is CASSADRGRGYTF.

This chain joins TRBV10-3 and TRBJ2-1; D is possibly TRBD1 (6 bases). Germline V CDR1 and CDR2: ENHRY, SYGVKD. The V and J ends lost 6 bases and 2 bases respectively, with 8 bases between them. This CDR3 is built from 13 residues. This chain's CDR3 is CAIRQGTYNEQFF. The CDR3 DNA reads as TGTGCCATCAGACAGGGAACCTACAATGAGCAGTTCTTC.

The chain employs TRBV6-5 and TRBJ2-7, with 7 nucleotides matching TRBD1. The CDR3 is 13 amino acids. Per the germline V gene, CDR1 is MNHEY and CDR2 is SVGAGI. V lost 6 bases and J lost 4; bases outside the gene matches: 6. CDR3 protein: CASSAGTAYEQYF. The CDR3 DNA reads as TGTGCCAGCAGCGCCGGGACAGCTTACGAGCAGTACTTC.

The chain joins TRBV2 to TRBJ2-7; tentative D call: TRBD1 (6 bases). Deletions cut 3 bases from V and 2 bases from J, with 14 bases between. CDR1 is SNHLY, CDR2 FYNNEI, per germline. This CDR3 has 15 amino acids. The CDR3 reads CASSERRQGTYEQYF. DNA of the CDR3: TGTGCCAGCAGTGAGCGGAGGCAGGGGACCTACGAGCAGTACTTC.

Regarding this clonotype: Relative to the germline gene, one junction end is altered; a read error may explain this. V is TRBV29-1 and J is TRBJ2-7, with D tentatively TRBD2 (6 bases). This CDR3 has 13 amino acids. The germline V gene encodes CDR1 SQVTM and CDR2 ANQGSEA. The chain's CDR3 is CSVEEAGGYEQYF. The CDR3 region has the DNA TGCAGCGTCGAAGAAGCCGGGGGCTACGAGCAGTACTTC.

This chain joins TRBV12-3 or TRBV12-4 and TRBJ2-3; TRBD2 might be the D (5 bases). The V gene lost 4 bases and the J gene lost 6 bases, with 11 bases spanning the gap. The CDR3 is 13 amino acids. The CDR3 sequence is CASSSWGADTQYF. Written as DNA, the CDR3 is TGTGCCAGCAGTTCCTGGGGAGCGGATACGCAGTATTTT.

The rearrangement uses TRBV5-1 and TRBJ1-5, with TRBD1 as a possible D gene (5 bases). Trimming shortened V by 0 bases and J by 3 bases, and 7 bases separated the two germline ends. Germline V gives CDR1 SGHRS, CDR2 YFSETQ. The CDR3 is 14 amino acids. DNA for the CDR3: TGCGCCAGCAGCTTGGGACAGCCCAATCAGCCCCAGCATTTT. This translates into CASSLGQPNQPQHF.

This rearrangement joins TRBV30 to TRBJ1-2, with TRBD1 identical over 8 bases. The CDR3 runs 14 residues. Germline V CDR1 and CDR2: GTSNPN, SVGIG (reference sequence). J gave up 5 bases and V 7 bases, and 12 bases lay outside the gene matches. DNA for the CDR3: TGTGCCTATAGGACAGGGACGTCAGGGTATGGCTACACCTTC. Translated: CAYRTGTSGYGYTF.

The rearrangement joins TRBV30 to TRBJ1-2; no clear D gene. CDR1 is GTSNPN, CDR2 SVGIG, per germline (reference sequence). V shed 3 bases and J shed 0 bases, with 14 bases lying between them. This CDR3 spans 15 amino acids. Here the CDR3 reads CAWRQTGYTNYGYTF. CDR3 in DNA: TGTGCCTGGAGACAAACTGGGTATACTAACTATGGCTACACCTTC.

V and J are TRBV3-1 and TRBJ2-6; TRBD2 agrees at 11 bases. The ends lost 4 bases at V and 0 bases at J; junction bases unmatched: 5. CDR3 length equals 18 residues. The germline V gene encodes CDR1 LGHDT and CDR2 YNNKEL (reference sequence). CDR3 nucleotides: TGTGCCAGCAGCCTTCGTAGCGGGGGGGACTCTGGGGCCAACGTCCTGACTTTC. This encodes CASSLRSGGDSGANVLTF.

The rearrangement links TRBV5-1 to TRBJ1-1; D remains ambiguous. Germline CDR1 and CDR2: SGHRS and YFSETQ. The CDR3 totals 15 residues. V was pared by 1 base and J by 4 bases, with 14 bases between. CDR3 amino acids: CASSLTASRSTEAFF. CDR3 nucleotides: TGCGCCAGCAGCTTGACAGCGTCCAGGAGCACTGAAGCTTTCTTT.

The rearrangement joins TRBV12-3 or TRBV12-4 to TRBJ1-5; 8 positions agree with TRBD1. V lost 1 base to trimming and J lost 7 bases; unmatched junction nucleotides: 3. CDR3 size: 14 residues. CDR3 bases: TGTGCCAGCAGTTTAGGGCAGGGGGCCCAGCCCCAGCATTTT. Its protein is CASSLGQGAQPQHF.

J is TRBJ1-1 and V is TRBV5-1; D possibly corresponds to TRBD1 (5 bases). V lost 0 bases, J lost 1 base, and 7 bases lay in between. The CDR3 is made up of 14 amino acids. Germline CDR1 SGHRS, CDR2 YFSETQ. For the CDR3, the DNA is TGCGCCAGCAGCTTGGACAGGCAGAACACTGAAGCTTTCTTT. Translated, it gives CASSLDRQNTEAFF.

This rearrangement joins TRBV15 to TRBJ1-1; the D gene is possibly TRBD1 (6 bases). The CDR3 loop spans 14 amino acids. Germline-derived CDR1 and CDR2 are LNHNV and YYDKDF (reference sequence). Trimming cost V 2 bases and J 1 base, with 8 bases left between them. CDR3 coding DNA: TGTGCCACCAGCAGACACAGGGAGAACACTGAAGCTTTCTTT. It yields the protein CATSRHRENTEAFF.

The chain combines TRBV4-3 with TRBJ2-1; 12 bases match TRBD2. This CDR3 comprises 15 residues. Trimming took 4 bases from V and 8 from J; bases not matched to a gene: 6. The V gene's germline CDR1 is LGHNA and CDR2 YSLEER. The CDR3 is CASSLGTSGWYEQFF. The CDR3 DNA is TGCGCCAGCAGCCTAGGGACTAGCGGGTGGTATGAGCAGTTCTTC.

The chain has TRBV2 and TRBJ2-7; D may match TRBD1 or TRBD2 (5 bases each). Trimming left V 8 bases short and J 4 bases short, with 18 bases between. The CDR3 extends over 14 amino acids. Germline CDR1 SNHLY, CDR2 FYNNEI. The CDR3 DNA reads TGTGCCAGCCGAGAGGACGGGGCCCTTTACGAGCAGTACTTC. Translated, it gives CASREDGALYEQYF.

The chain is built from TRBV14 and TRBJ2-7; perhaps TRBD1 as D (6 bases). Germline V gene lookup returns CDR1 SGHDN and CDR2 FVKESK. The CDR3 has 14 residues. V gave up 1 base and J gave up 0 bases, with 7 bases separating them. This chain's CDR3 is CASSQVGGSYEQYF. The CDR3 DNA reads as TGTGCCAGCAGCCAAGTAGGGGGCTCCTACGAGCAGTACTTC.

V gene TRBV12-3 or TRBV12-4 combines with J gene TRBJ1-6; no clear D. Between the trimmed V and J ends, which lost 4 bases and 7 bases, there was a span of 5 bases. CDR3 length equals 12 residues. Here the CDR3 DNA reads TGTGCCAGCAGTTCTGTCAATTCACCCCTCCACTTT. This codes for CASSSVNSPLHF.

The CDR3 region has the DNA TGCGCCAGCAGCCATGTTAGCGGGAGGGCCCTCCACAATGAGCAGTTCTTC. This gives the protein CASSHVSGRALHNEQFF. This chain connects TRBV4-1 to TRBJ2-1, with 11 positions matching TRBD2. The CDR3 extends over 17 amino acids. The germline CDR1 and CDR2 sequences are MGHRA and YSYEKL. Trimming removed 3 bases from V and 5 bases from J; junction bases left unmatched: 9.

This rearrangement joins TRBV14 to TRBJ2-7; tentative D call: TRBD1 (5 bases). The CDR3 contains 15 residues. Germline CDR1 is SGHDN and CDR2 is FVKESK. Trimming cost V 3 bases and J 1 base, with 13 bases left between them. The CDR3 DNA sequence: TGTGCCAGCAGCCAGTTGCAGGGATCTTCCTACGAGCAGTACTTC. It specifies CASSQLQGSSYEQYF.